This is a list of T cell receptor beta chains from one sample in a study of blood T cell repertoires in COVID-19. The data were produced by immunoSEQ multiplex PCR, yet TCRdb's version contains in-frame clones alone and is incomplete. The sample lists over 200,000 clones; about nine tenths were seen once. The sequenced material came from peripheral blood. The receptors were gathered from a man in his fifties or sixties who had recovered from COVID-19. CDR3s include the opening cysteine and the closing phenylalanine or tryptophan. The D gene is left open where the match is weak. Size is omitted from some rows. Given values are once, few, many or a class for expanded clones.

j_call	clone_size	v_call	d_call	cdr3_nt	cdr3_aa
TRBJ2-2	-	TRBV7-9	TRBD2	TGTGCCAGCAACGGACTAGCGGGGGACGGGGAGCTGTTTTTT	CASNGLAGDGELFF
TRBJ2-7	-	TRBV19	TRBD2	TGTGCCAGTAGTGGAAGACTAGCGGGGGGCTCCTACGAGCAGTACTTC	CASSGRLAGGSYEQYF
TRBJ2-4	-	TRBV2	TRBD1	TGTGCCAGCAGTGAGCGACAGGGGAAAAACATTCAGTACTTC	CASSERQGKNIQYF
TRBJ2-6	-	TRBV19	-	TGTGCCAGTAGCAGGGGGGCCGGGGCCAACGTCCTGACTTTC	CASSRGAGANVLTF
TRBJ1-2	-	TRBV6-1	TRBD1	TGTGCCAGCAGTGACCGGACAGGATATGGCTACACCTTC	CASSDRTGYGYTF
TRBJ2-5	-	TRBV7-2	-	TGTGCCAGCAGCTTAGCGCGGGCCCTACCTGCGACCCAGTACTTC	CASSLARALPATQYF
TRBJ2-1	-	TRBV5-4	TRBD1	TGTGCCAGCAGCTTGGTATTTGGACAGGGGGCCCATGAGCAGTTCTTC	CASSLVFGQGAHEQFF
TRBJ2-2	-	TRBV6-5	-	TGTGCCAGCAGTATGCACAGGGCAAGCACCGGGGAGCTGTTTTTT	CASSMHRASTGELFF
TRBJ2-7	-	TRBV11-2	-	TGTGCCAGCAGCGAGCCCTGGACAGTCTACGAGCAGTACTTC	CASSEPWTVYEQYF
TRBJ2-3	-	TRBV19	-	TGTGCCAGTAGTTTCCCAGGGGGCGGGAGCCCAGATACGCAGTATTTT	CASSFPGGGSPDTQYF
TRBJ1-1	-	TRBV28	-	TGTGCCAGCAGTCGAGGGGGTGCGGGCACTGAAGCTTTCTTT	CASSRGGAGTEAFF
TRBJ2-7	-	TRBV7-2	TRBD2	TGTGCCAGCAGCCTTGGGAGCGGGAGTCAATACGAGCAGTACTTC	CASSLGSGSQYEQYF
TRBJ2-3	-	TRBV9	TRBD1	TGTGCCAGCGCGACAGGGGGCGGCACAGATACGCAGTATTTT	CASATGGGTDTQYF
TRBJ2-2	-	TRBV6-5	-	TGTACGCGGAAACTCGCGAACACCGGGGAGCTGTTTTTT	CTRKLANTGELFF
TRBJ1-6	few	TRBV14	-	TGTGCCAGCAGCCAAGACAGGTCGTTAAATTCACCCCTCCACTTT	CASSQDRSLNSPLHF
TRBJ2-7	once	TRBV19	-	TGTGCCAGTAGTGGGGCCAGACTTTCAAGCTCCTACGAGCAGTACTTC	CASSGARLSSSYEQYF
TRBJ2-3	-	TRBV2	-	TGTGCCAGCCTCCTGGAGGGTTTAGCAGATACGCAGTATTTT	CASLLEGLADTQYF
TRBJ1-6	-	TRBV28	-	TGTGCCAGCAGTTTATCATCGGGATATAATTCACCCCTCCACTTT	CASSLSSGYNSPLHF
TRBJ2-6	-	TRBV18	-	TGTGCCAGCTCACCGGAGAGCTCTGGGGCCAACGTCCTGACTTTC	CASSPESSGANVLTF
TRBJ1-1	-	TRBV11-2	TRBD1	TGTGCCAGCAGCTTAGGACAGGGGGCTCTCACTGAAGCTTTCTTT	CASSLGQGALTEAFF
TRBJ2-2	-	TRBV19	-	TGTGCCAGTAGTATAAGACAGCTAACGAACACCGGGGAGCTGTTTTTT	CASSIRQLTNTGELFF
TRBJ2-7	-	TRBV29-1	TRBD1	TGCAGCGCGGGACAGAGCTACGAGCAGTACTTC	CSAGQSYEQYF
TRBJ2-1	-	TRBV28	TRBD1	TGTGCCAGCGAGACAGGGAGCTCCTACAATGAGCAGTTCTTC	CASETGSSYNEQFF
TRBJ2-3	-	TRBV29-1	TRBD1	TGCAGCGTTGAAGGGGCACCGGGACAGGGGGCAGATACGCAGTATTTT	CSVEGAPGQGADTQYF
TRBJ2-3	-	TRBV2	TRBD1	TGTGCCAGCAGCTTGGACAGGGCTACAGATACGCAGTATTTT	CASSLDRATDTQYF
TRBJ1-1	-	TRBV7-9	TRBD1	TGTGCCAGCAGCCTTCGGACAGGGGGCGCGTTCATGAACACTGAAGCTTTCTTT	CASSLRTGGAFMNTEAFF
TRBJ2-7	-	TRBV5-1	-	TGCGCCAGCAGCCGGGGTTTGGACTATTCCTACGAGCAGTACTTC	CASSRGLDYSYEQYF
TRBJ1-2	-	TRBV5-1	-	TGCGCCAGCAGCTTGGAGGCAGCGTTTGGCTACACCTTC	CASSLEAAFGYTF
TRBJ1-4	-	TRBV6-5	-	TGTGCCAGCAGTTACTCTAGTTATGAAAAACTGTTTTTT	CASSYSSYEKLFF
TRBJ1-2	-	TRBV19	-	TGTGCCAGTAGTTGGGACTGGAACTATGGCTACACCTTC	CASSWDWNYGYTF
TRBJ2-1	-	TRBV6-1	-	TGTGCCAGCAGTGAGGGGCAGAGCTCCTACAATGAGCAGTTCTTC	CASSEGQSSYNEQFF
TRBJ2-2	-	TRBV5-4	TRBD1	TGTGCCAGCAGCTTTCGACAGGGGTCGCACACCGGGGAGCTGTTTTTT	CASSFRQGSHTGELFF
TRBJ2-7	-	TRBV24-1	-	TGTGCCACCAGTGATGGGGCTAGCGCCGAGCAGTACTTC	CATSDGASAEQYF
TRBJ1-2	-	TRBV5-1	-	TGCGCCAGCAGCTTGGGGGGGGAGAACTATGGCTACACCTTC	CASSLGGENYGYTF
TRBJ2-1	-	TRBV20-1	TRBD2	TGCAGTGCTAGTCCCCGCGGGAGGGCCGACAATGAGCAGTTCTTC	CSASPRGRADNEQFF
TRBJ1-1	-	TRBV27	-	TGTGCCAGCAGTTTATCCAGGAACACTGAAGCTTTCTTT	CASSLSRNTEAFF
TRBJ2-7	-	TRBV6-4	-	TGTGCCAGCAGTGACCCGGGGGTAGGGTCCTACGAGCAGTACTTC	CASSDPGVGSYEQYF
TRBJ1-2	-	TRBV4-2	-	TGTGCCAGCAGGGGTACGGGGGGCTACTATGGCTACACCTTC	CASRGTGGYYGYTF
TRBJ1-5	-	TRBV5-8	-	TGTGCCAGCAGCTTTAGGGGTATCAGCAATCAGCCCCAGCATTTT	CASSFRGISNQPQHF
TRBJ2-3	-	TRBV29-1	TRBD2	TGCAGCGTTGTTTTCGCGTCTAGCGGGAGTTCAGATACGCAGTATTTT	CSVVFASSGSSDTQYF